These 27 T cell receptor beta chains were sequenced from one sample in a study of T cell responses to AZD1222 COVID-19 vaccine. The table came from immunoSEQ multiplex PCR; TCRdb's copy has only in-frame clones and leaves some out. The table records about 100,000 clones, around 90% of them present only once. The sample consisted of peripheral blood, taken on day 0 of AZD1222 vaccination. The source of these receptors is an adult in good health.

This chain uses TRBV29-1 with TRBJ1-2; the D gene is possibly TRBD1 (6 bases). V was pared by 6 bases and J by 0 bases, with 11 bases between. The CDR3 has 13 amino acids. The germline V gene has CDR1 SQVTM and CDR2 ANQGSEA. CDR3 sequence (DNA): TGCAGCGTGGGGGGCACCTCTAACTATGGCTACACCTTC. It codes for CSVGGTSNYGYTF.

The V gene is TRBV20-1, the J gene TRBJ1-4; the match to TRBD1 covers 9 bases. This CDR3 comprises 16 residues. J gave up 8 bases and V 3 bases, and 13 bases lay outside the gene matches. Germline V gene data show CDR1 as DFQATT and CDR2 as SNEGSKA (reference sequence). The CDR3 spells CSASPDPGTGREKLFF. CDR3 nucleotide sequence: TGCAGTGCTAGTCCCGACCCCGGGACAGGGAGAGAAAAACTGTTTTTT.

This sequence joins TRBV28 and TRBJ2-7; a weak D match, TRBD2 (5 bases). The V gene lost 5 bases and the J gene lost 3 bases, with 20 bases spanning the gap. CDR3 length: 16 residues. Germline assignment: CDR1 MDHEN and CDR2 SYDVKM. CDR3 sequence (DNA): TGTGCCAGCAGTGGCTCCGTTGGCGGGTACGGCTACGAGCAGTACTTC. Amino acids: CASSGSVGGYGYEQYF.

The DNA for the CDR3 is TGTGCCAGCAGCCTACGGGGGTCGGGGACTGAAGCTTTCTTT. Translating it yields CASSLRGSGTEAFF. The chain couples TRBV5-6 to TRBJ1-1; TRBD1 is a possible D gene (5 bases). CDR3 size: 14 residues. Between the trimmed V and J ends, which lost 4 bases and 5 bases, there was a span of 15 bases. Per germline, CDR1 SGHDT and CDR2 YYEEEE.

The chain joins TRBV28 to TRBJ2-5; D is uncertain. Germline CDR1 is MDHEN and CDR2 is SYDVKM. Trimming shortened V by 4 bases and J by 1 base, and 7 bases separated the two germline ends. The CDR3 sequence is 13 residues long. CDR3 region: CASSSSSQETQYF. Written as DNA, the CDR3 is TGTGCCAGCAGTTCCTCCTCCCAAGAGACCCAGTACTTC.

This chain connects TRBV12-3 or TRBV12-4 to TRBJ1-5; D unclear. The CDR3 spans 12 residues. V shed 3 bases and J shed 5 bases, with 5 bases lying between them. The CDR3 DNA reads as TGTGCCAGCAGTTTGGATTATCAGCCCCAGCATTTT. This codes for CASSLDYQPQHF.

The V and J genes are TRBV30 and TRBJ2-7; no firm D call. The CDR3 is made up of 12 amino acids. Germline V CDR1 and CDR2: GTSNPN, SVGIG (reference sequence). V gave up 1 base and J gave up 6 bases, with 10 bases separating them. The CDR3 reads CAWSGSWGEQYF. CDR3 DNA: TGTGCCTGGAGTGGTAGTTGGGGCGAGCAGTACTTC.

This rearrangement joins TRBV11-1 to TRBJ2-3; TRBD2 matches at 8 bases. The CDR3 is made up of 16 amino acids. Per germline, CDR1 SGHAT and CDR2 FQDESV (reference sequence). Trimming cost V 3 bases and J 6 bases; bases outside gene matches: 11. The CDR3 here is CASSFNSGTRMDTQYF. The DNA for the CDR3 is TGTGCCAGCAGCTTCAACTCCGGGACTAGAATGGATACGCAGTATTTT.

The chain recombines TRBV5-8 with TRBJ2-7; D possibly matches TRBD1 or TRBD2 (5 bases each). In germline, CDR1 is SGHTS, CDR2 YDEGEE. This CDR3 has 13 residues. This CDR3 reads CAYRTWGSYEQYF. CDR3 DNA: TGTGCATACAGAACTTGGGGGTCCTACGAGCAGTACTTC.

This clone occurred once. The V gene is TRBV13, the J gene TRBJ2-1, with D tentatively TRBD1 or TRBD2 (5 bases each). The CDR3 covers 17 residues. Germline V gene sequence: CDR1 PRHDT, CDR2 FYEKMQ (reference sequence). V lost 5 bases and J 8 bases, leaving 25 bases between the germline ends. The CDR3 loop is CASSKTKGTIRNDEQFF. In DNA, the CDR3 is TGTGCCAGCAGCAAGACCAAAGGGACGATTAGGAACGATGAGCAGTTCTTC. The whole variable domain, filled in from reference TRBV13 and TRBJ2-1, reads AAGVIQSPRHLIKEKRETATLKCYPIPRHDTVYWYQQGPGQDPQFLISFYEKMQSDKGSIPDRFSAQQFSDYHSELNMSSLELGDSALYFCASSKTKGTIRNDEQFFGPGTRLTVL.

The chain couples TRBV14 to TRBJ1-6, with 7 bases aligning to TRBD1. The V and J ends lost 4 bases and 8 bases, in that order; junction bases with no gene match: 5. The CDR3 sequence is 14 residues long. From germline, CDR1 is SGHDN and CDR2 FVKESK. The CDR3 sequence is CASSPDRRYSPLHF. The CDR3 nucleotides read TGTGCCAGCAGCCCGGACAGGCGGTATTCACCCCTCCACTTT. The complete variable domain, with remaining parts taken from reference TRBV14 and TRBJ1-6, reads EAGVTQFPSHSVIEKGQTVTLRCDPISGHDNLYWYRRVMGKEIKFLLHFVKESKQDESGMPNNRFLAERTGGTYSTLKVQPAELEDSGVYFCASSPDRRYSPLHFGNGTRLTVT.

V usage is TRBV5-4 and J usage is TRBJ2-1, with 7 bases matching TRBD1. CDR1 and CDR2 from the germline V gene are SGHNT and YYREEE (reference sequence). This CDR3 is 14 amino acids long. With V trimmed by 4 bases and J by 3 bases, 4 bases remained unmatched. This CDR3 reads CASSPRQGYNEQFF. The CDR3 coding sequence is TGTGCCAGCAGCCCCCGACAGGGCTACAATGAGCAGTTCTTC. The full variable domain, its missing parts supplied by reference TRBV5-4 and TRBJ2-1, is ETGVTQSPTHLIKTRGQQVTLRCSSQSGHNTVSWYQQALGQGPQFIFQYYREEENGRGNFPPRFSGLQFPNYSSELNVNALELDDSALYLCASSPRQGYNEQFFGPGTRLTVL.

Written as DNA, the CDR3 is TGCAGCGCCTCCCTCCAGCGGGAGGGTGGAGAGACCCAGTACTTC. Amino acids: CSASLQREGGETQYF. V gene TRBV29-1 combines with J gene TRBJ2-5; TRBD2 matches at 10 bases. Trimming took 7 bases from V and 4 from J; bases not matched to a gene: 12. CDR1 and CDR2 (germline): SQVTM, ANQGSEA. The length of the CDR3 is 15 residues.

The chain uses TRBV23-1 and TRBJ1-5; D ambiguous. TRBV23-1 is an open reading frame whose function is uncertain. The V end was cut by 0 bases, the J end by 0 bases, with 9 bases between. The CDR3 is 16 residues long. CDR3 sequence: CASSQSGRYSNQPQHF. CDR3 nucleotide sequence: TGCGCCAGCAGTCAATCCGGACGGTATAGCAATCAGCCCCAGCATTTT.

This chain joins TRBV28 and TRBJ1-2, with D perhaps matching TRBD1 (6 bases). CDR1 and CDR2 from the germline V gene are MDHEN and SYDVKM. The CDR3 runs 16 residues. With 2 bases removed from V and 0 bases from J, the gap between germline ends came to 13 bases. CDR3 nucleotide sequence: TGTGCCAGCAGTTTAGTCAGGGGACGTCCTAACTATGGCTACACCTTC. It yields the protein CASSLVRGRPNYGYTF.

The gene calls are TRBV20-1 and TRBJ2-7, with D perhaps matching TRBD2 (5 bases). This CDR3 has 13 residues. Trimming removed 3 bases at V and 2 bases at J, with 11 bases between. CDR1 and CDR2 (germline): DFQATT, SNEGSKA (reference sequence). The CDR3: CSASYGVAYEQYF. As DNA, the CDR3 is TGCAGTGCTAGTTACGGGGTGGCCTACGAGCAGTACTTC.

This clone occurred once. V gene TRBV12-3 or TRBV12-4 combines with J gene TRBJ1-1; D call uncertain. V lost 8 bases, J lost 3 bases, and 10 bases lay in between. The CDR3 consists of 12 residues. The CDR3 DNA is TGTGCCAGCCGGGAGAGGGACACTGAAGCTTTCTTT. Residues: CASRERDTEAFF.

This chain joins TRBV27 and TRBJ2-1, with D perhaps matching TRBD1 (5 bases). The V gene's germline CDR1 is MNHEY and CDR2 SMNVEV (reference sequence). The CDR3 contains 14 residues. Trimming removed 4 bases at V and 1 base at J, with 8 bases between. The CDR3: CASSSPGSYNEQFF. Written as DNA, the CDR3 is TGTGCCAGCAGTTCTCCAGGGTCCTACAATGAGCAGTTCTTC.

This chain uses TRBV28 with TRBJ1-5, with a weak D call TRBD1 (5 bases). The CDR3 covers 12 residues. V lost 2 bases and J lost 6, with 5 bases in between. CDR1 and CDR2 (germline): MDHEN, SYDVKM. The CDR3, as DNA: TGTGCCAGCAGTTTAAGGGGTCAGCCCCAGCATTTT. It yields the protein CASSLRGQPQHF.

This CDR3 reads CASTRDRNEQFF. Written as DNA, the CDR3 is TGTGCCAGCACCCGAGACCGGAATGAGCAGTTCTTC. The V gene is TRBV7-8, the J gene TRBJ2-1; no firm D call. The CDR3 extends over 12 amino acids. Germline assignment: CDR1 SGHVS and CDR2 FQNEAQ. The V end lost 7 bases, the J end lost 7 bases, and 11 bases lay between the germline ends. The whole variable domain, remainder taken from reference TRBV7-8 and TRBJ2-1, is GAGVSQSPRYKVAKRGQDVALRCDPISGHVSLFWYQQALGQGPEFLTYFQNEAQLDKSGLPSDRFFAERPEGSVSTLKIQRTQQEDSAVYLCASTRDRNEQFFGPGTRLTVL.

The V call is TRBV10-3, the J call TRBJ1-5, with a weak D call TRBD1 (6 bases). In germline, CDR1 is ENHRY, CDR2 SYGVKD. With 1 base removed from V and 4 bases from J, the gap between germline ends came to 23 bases. The CDR3 consists of 19 residues. The CDR3 nucleotides are TGTGCCATCAGTGAGTTCGGGGGGCAGGGGTTAAAACATAATCAGCCCCAGCATTTT. As protein: CAISEFGGQGLKHNQPQHF.

This chain uses TRBV28 with TRBJ2-3, with 7 bases that match TRBD2. J lost 0 bases, V lost 0 bases, and 3 bases had no gene match. This CDR3 has 16 amino acids. Germline CDR1 is MDHEN and CDR2 is SYDVKM. The DNA for the CDR3 is TGTGCCAGCAGTTTATGGGCTAGCGGTAGCACAGATACGCAGTATTTT. Protein sequence: CASSLWASGSTDTQYF.

This clone was observed once. The rearrangement uses TRBV13 and TRBJ1-1; 7 nucleotides agree with TRBD1. CDR3 length equals 14 residues. V trimming: 1 base; J trimming: 4 bases; junction bases outside the gene matches: 3. The germline CDR1 and CDR2 sequences are PRHDT and FYEKMQ (reference sequence). CDR3 coding DNA: TGTGCCAGCAGCTTAGAGGGGGCGGTCACTGAAGCTTTCTTT. It yields the protein CASSLEGAVTEAFF.

In this sample, this clone turned up once. The CDR3 DNA follows: TGTGCCAGCAGCCAGCGGGCAGGGGGCGGTGAAAAACTGTTTTTT. Translation: CASSQRAGGGEKLFF. The V and J genes are TRBV3-1 (or the pseudogene TRBV3-2) and TRBJ1-4, with 8 bases fitting TRBD1. J lost 7 bases, V lost 3 bases, and 7 bases had no gene match. The V gene's germline CDR1 is LGHDT and CDR2 YNNKEL (reference sequence). CDR3 length: 15 amino acids.

The chain has TRBV28 and TRBJ2-7; D might be TRBD1 (7 bases). CDR1 is MDHEN, CDR2 SYDVKM, per germline. The V end was cut by 1 base, the J end by 4 bases, with 17 bases between. This CDR3 is 16 amino acids long. In DNA form, the CDR3 reads TGTGCCAGCAGTTTATTGTGGTCAGGGGGAGGATACGAGCAGTACTTC. Translated, it gives CASSLLWSGGGYEQYF. Filled out from reference TRBV28 and TRBJ2-7, the complete variable domain reads DVKVTQSSRYLVKRTGEKVFLECVQDMDHENMFWYRQDPGLGLRLIYFSYDVKMKEKGDIPEGYSVSREKKERFSLILESASTNQTSMYLCASSLLWSGGGYEQYFGPGTRLTVT.

CDR3 residues: CASIPGGAGGSPLHF. The DNA of the CDR3 is TGTGCCAGCATCCCAGGGGGCGCGGGGGGTTCACCCCTCCACTTT. The J gene is TRBJ1-6, the V gene TRBV28; 8 bases agree with TRBD1. In germline, CDR1 is MDHEN, CDR2 SYDVKM. V lost 7 bases to trimming and J lost 9 bases; unmatched junction nucleotides: 11. This CDR3 is 15 amino acids long.

CDR3 protein: CAWTQNSNQPQHF. The DNA of the CDR3 is TGTGCCTGGACACAGAATAGCAATCAGCCCCAGCATTTT. V and J are TRBV30 and TRBJ1-5; D call uncertain. CDR1 is GTSNPN and CDR2 is SVGIG in the germline V gene (reference sequence). The CDR3 sequence is 13 residues long. V was pared by 4 bases and J by 0 bases, with 7 bases between.